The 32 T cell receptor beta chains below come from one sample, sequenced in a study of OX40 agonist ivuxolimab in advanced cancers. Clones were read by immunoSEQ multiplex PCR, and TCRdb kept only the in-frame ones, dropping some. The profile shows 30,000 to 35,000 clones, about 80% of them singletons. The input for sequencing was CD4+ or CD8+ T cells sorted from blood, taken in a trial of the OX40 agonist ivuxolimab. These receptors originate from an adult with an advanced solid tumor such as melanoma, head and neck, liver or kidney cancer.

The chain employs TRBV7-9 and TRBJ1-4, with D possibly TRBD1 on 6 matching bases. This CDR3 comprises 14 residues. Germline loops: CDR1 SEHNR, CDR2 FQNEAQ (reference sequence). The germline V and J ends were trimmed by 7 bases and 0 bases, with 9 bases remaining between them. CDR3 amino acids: CASKDSSTNEKLFF. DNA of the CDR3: TGTGCCAGCAAGGACAGTTCAACTAATGAAAAACTGTTTTTT.

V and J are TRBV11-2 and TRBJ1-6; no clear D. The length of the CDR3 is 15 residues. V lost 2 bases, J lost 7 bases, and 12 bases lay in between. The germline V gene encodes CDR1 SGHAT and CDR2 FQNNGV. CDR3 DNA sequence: TGTGCCAGCAGCTTATTTCAGATTTCGAATTCACCCCTCCACTTT. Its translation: CASSLFQISNSPLHF.

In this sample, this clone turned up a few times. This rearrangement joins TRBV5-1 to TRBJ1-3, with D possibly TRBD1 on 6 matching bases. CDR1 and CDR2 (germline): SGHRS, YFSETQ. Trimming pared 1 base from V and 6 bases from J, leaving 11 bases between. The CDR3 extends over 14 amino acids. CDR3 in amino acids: CASSLSQGLNTIYF. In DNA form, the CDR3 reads TGCGCCAGCAGCTTGTCACAGGGATTAAACACCATATATTTT.

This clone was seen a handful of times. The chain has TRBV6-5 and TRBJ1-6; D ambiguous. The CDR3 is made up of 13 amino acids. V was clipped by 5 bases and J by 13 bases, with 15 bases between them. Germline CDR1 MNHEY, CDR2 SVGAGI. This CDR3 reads CASSPGPSSPLHF. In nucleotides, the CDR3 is TGTGCCAGCAGTCCCGGGCCTTCTTCGCCCCTCCACTTT.

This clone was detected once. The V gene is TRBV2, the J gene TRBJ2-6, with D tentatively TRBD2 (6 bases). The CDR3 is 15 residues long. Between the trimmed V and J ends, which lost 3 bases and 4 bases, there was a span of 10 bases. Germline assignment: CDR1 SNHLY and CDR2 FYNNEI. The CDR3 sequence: CASSDRGSGANVLTF. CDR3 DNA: TGTGCCAGCAGTGATCGGGGGTCAGGGGCCAACGTCCTGACTTTC.

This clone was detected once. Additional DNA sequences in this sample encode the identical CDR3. The CDR3 sequence: CASRGTGIKPQHF. DNA for the CDR3: TGTGCCAGCAGGGGGACAGGGATAAAGCCCCAGCATTTT. The V and J genes are TRBV6-1 and TRBJ1-5; 9 bases fit TRBD1. V was pared by 6 bases and J by 8 bases, with 5 bases of the junction left unmatched. CDR1 and CDR2 from the germline V gene are MNHNS and SASEGT. The CDR3 totals 13 residues.

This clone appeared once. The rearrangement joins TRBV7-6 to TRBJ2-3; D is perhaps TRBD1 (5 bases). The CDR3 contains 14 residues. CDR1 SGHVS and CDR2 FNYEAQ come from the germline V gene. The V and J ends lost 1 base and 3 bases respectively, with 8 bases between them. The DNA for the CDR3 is TGTGCCAGCAGCTTAGGGGCAGGGACAGATACGCAGTATTTT. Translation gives CASSLGAGTDTQYF.

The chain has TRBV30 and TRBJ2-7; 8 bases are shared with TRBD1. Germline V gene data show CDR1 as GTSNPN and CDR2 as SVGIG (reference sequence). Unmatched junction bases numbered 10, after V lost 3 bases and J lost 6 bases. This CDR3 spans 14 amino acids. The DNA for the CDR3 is TGTGCCTGGAGAAACGGACAGGGTAGTAGCGAGCAGTACTTC. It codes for CAWRNGQGSSEQYF.

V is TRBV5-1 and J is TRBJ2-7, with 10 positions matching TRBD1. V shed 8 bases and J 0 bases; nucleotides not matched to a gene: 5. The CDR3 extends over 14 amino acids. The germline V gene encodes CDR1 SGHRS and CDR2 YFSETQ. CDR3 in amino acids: CASSTGGISYEQYF. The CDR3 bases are TGCGCCAGTTCGACAGGGGGCATCTCCTACGAGCAGTACTTC.

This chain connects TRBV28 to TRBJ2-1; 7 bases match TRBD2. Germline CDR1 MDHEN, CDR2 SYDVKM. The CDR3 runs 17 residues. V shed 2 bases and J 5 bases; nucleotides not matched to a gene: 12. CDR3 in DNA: TGTGCCAGCAGTTTAGGGGGAGGGGCAGGGCGAAACAATGAGCAGTTCTTC. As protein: CASSLGGGAGRNNEQFF.

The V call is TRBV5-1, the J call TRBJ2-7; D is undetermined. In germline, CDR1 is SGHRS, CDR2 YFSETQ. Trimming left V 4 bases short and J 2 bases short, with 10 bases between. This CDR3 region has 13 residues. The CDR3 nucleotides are TGCGCCAGCAGCGACCCGGACGCCTACGAGCAGTACTTC. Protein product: CASSDPDAYEQYF.

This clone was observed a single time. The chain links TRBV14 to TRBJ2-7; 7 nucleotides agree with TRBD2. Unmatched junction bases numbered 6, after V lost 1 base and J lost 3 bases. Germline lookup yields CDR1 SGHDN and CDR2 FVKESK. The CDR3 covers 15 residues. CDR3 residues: CASSQAGGFFYEQYF. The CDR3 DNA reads TGTGCCAGCAGCCAAGCCGGGGGGTTTTTCTACGAGCAGTACTTC.

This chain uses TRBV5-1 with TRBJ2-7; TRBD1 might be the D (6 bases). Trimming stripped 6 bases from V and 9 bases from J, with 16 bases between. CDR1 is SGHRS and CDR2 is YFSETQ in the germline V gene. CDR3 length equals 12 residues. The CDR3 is CASTNRVFGQYF. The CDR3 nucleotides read TGCGCCAGCACCAACAGGGTTTTTGGGCAGTACTTC.

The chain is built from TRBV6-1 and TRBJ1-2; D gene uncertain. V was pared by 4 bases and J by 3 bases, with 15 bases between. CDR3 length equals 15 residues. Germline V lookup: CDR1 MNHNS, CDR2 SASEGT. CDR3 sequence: CASSGGGLVDYGYTF. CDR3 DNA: TGTGCCAGCAGTGGTGGAGGGTTGGTCGACTATGGCTACACCTTC.

This CDR3 reads CATSSDSTSYEWQYF. The CDR3 coding sequence is TGTGCCACCAGCAGCGACAGTACATCCTACGAGTGGCAGTACTTC. V and J are TRBV15 and TRBJ2-7; a possible D gene is TRBD1 (5 bases). In germline, CDR1 is LNHNV, CDR2 YYDKDF (reference sequence). V was clipped by 3 bases and J by 9 bases, with 21 bases between them. The CDR3 is 15 residues long.

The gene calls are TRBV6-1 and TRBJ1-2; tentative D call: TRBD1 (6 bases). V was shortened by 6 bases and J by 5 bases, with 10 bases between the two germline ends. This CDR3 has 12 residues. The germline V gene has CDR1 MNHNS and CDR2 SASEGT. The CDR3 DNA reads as TGTGCCAGCAGACGGGACATGTATGGCTACACCTTC. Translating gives CASRRDMYGYTF.

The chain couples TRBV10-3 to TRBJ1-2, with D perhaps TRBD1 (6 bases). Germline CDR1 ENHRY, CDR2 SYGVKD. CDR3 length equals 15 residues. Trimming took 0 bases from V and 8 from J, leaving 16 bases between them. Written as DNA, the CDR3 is TGTGCCATCAGTGAGTCGAGTGGGGGCCTATACGGCTACACCTTC. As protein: CAISESSGGLYGYTF.

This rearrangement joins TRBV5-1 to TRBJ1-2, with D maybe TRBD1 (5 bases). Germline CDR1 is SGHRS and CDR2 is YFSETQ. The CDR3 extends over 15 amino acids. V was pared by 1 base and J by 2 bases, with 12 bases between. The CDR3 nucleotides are TGCGCCAGCAGCTTGACAGGATCGTCAAACTATGGCTACACCTTC. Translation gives CASSLTGSSNYGYTF. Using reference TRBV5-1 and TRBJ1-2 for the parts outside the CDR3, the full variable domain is KAGVTQTPRYLIKTRGQQVTLSCSPISGHRSVSWYQQTPGQGLQFLFEYFSETQRNKGNFPGRFSGRQFSNSRSEMNVSTLELGDSALYLCASSLTGSSNYGYTFGSGTRLTVV.

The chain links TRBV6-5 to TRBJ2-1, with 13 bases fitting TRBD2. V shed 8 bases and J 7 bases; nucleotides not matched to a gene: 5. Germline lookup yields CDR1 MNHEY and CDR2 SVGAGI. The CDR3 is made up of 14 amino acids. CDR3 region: CASRTSGGWNEQFF. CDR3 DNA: TGTGCCAGCCGGACTAGCGGGGGCTGGAATGAGCAGTTCTTC.

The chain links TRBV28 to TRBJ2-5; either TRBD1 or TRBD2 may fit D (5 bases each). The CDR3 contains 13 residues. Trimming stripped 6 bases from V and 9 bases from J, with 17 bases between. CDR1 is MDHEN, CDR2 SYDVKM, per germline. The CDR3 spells CASSPPVGVAQYF. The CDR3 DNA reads TGTGCCAGCAGCCCACCGGTGGGGGTGGCCCAGTACTTC.

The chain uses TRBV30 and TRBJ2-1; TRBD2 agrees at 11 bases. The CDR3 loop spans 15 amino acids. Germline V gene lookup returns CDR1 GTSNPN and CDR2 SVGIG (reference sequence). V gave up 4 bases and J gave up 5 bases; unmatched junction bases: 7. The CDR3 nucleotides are TGTGCCTGGAAGTACAGACTAGCGGGGCACAATGAGCAGTTCTTC. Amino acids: CAWKYRLAGHNEQFF.

CDR3 sequence (DNA): TGCGCCAGCAGTCACAATGAGCAGTTCTTC. It codes for CASSHNEQFF. V usage is TRBV23-1 and J usage is TRBJ2-1; D gene ambiguous. TRBV23-1 is known as an ORF, though its function is uncertain. With 3 bases removed from V and 6 bases from J, the gap between germline ends came to 0 bases. The CDR3 contains 10 residues.

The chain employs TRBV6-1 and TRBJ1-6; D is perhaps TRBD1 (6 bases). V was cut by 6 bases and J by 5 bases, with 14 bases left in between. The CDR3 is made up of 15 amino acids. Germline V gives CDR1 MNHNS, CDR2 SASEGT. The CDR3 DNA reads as TGTGCCAGCAGGCCGGGACACGACCATAATTCACCCCTCCACTTT. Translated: CASRPGHDHNSPLHF.

In DNA, the CDR3 is TGCGCCAGCAGCCCAGGGGGGTACGAGAATGAGCAGTTCTTC. Encoded protein: CASSPGGYENEQFF. The gene calls are TRBV5-1 and TRBJ2-1; D perhaps matches TRBD1 (7 bases). Germline V gene lookup returns CDR1 SGHRS and CDR2 YFSETQ. This CDR3 has 14 residues. V was shortened by 4 bases and J by 7 bases, with 15 bases between the two germline ends.

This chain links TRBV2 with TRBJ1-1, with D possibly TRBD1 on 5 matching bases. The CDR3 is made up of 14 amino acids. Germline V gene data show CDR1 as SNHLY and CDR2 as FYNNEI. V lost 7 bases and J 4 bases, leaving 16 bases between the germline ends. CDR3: CASTTGDEGTEAFF. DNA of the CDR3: TGTGCCAGCACCACAGGAGACGAAGGCACTGAAGCTTTCTTT.

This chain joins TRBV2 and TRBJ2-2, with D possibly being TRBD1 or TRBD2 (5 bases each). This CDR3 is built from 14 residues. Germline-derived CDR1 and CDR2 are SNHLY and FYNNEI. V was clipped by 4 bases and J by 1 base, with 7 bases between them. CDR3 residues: CASSVGENTGELFF. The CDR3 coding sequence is TGTGCCAGCAGTGTGGGGGAGAACACCGGGGAGCTGTTTTTT.

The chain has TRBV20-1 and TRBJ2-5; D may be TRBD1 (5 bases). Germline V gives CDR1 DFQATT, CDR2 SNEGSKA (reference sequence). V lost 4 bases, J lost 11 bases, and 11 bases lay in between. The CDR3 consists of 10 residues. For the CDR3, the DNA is TGCAGTGCTACAGGGCGAGAGCAGTACTTC. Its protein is CSATGREQYF.

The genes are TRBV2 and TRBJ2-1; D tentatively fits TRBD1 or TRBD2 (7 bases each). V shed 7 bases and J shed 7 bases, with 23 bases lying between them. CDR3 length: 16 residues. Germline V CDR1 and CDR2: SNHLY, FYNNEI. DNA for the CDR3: TGTGCCAGCACGGCGGGGGTTGGGAGGGGGCAGAATGAGCAGTTCTTC. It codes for CASTAGVGRGQNEQFF.

The DNA for the CDR3 is TGTGCCAGCAGCTTAGAAGGCGGCTCCACATCGTCCTCGTCCGAGCAGTACTTC. Its translation: CASSLEGGSTSSSSEQYF. The chain couples TRBV7-2 to TRBJ2-7, with D unresolved. Germline CDR1 SGHTA, CDR2 FQGNSA. CDR3 length: 18 amino acids. Trimming removed 1 base from V and 6 bases from J, with 25 bases in between.

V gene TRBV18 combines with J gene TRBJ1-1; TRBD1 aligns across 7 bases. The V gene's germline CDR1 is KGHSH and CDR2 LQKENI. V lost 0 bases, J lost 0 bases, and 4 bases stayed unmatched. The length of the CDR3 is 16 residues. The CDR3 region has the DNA TGTGCCAGCTCACCACCGGCAGGGGGAATGAACACTGAAGCTTTCTTT. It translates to CASSPPAGGMNTEAFF. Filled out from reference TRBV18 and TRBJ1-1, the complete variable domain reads NAGVMQNPRHLVRRRGQEARLRCSPMKGHSHVYWYRQLPEEGLKFMVYLQKENIIDESGMPKERFSAEFPKEGPSILRIQQVVRGDSAAYFCASSPPAGGMNTEAFFGQGTRLTVV.

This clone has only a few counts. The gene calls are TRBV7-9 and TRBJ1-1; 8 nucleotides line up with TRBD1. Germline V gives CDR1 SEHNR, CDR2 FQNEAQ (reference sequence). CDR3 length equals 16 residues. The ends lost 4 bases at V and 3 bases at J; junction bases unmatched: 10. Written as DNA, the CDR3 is TGTGCCAGCAGCTCACAGGGGGGGCTCTCCCACACTGAAGCTTTCTTT. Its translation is CASSSQGGLSHTEAFF.

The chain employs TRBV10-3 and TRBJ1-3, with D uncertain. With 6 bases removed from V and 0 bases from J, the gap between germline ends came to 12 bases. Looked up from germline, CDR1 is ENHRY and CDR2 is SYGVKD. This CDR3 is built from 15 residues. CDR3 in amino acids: CAISPSLFSGNTIYF. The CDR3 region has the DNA TGTGCCATCAGCCCCAGCCTTTTCTCTGGAAACACCATATATTTT.